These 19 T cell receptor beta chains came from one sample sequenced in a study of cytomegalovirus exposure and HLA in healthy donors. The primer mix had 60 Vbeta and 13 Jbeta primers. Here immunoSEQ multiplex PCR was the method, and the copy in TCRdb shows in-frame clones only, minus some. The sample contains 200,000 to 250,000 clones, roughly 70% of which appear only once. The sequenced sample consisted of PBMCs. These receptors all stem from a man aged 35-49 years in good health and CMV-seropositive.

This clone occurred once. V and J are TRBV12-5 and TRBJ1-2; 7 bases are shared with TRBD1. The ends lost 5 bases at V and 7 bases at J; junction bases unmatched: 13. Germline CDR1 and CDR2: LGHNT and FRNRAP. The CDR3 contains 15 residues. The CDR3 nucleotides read TGTGCTAGTGGTCGGGGCGGACAGGCCCTACTTGGCTACACCTTC. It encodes CASGRGGQALLGYTF.

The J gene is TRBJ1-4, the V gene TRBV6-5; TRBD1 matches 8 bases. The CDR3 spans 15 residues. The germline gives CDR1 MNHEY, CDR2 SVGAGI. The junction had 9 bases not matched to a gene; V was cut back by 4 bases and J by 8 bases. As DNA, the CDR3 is TGTGCCAGCAGTTCCAACAGGGGGAGTGGAGAAAAACTGTTTTTT. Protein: CASSSNRGSGEKLFF.

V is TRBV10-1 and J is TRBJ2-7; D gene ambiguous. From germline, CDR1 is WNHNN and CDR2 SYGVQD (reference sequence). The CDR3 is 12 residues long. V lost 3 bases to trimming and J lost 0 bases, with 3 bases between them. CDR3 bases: TGCGCCAGCAGTGACAACTCCTACGAGCAGTACTTC. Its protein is CASSDNSYEQYF.

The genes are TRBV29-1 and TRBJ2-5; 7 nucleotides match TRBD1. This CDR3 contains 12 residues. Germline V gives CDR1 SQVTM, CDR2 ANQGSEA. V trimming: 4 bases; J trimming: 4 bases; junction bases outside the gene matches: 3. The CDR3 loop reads CSVGNRGETQYF. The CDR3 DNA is TGCAGCGTTGGGAACAGGGGAGAGACCCAGTACTTC. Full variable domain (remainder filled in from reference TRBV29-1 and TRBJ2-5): SAVISQKPSRDICQRGTSLTIQCQVDSQVTMMFWYRQQPGQSLTLIATANQGSEATYESGFVIDKFPISRPNLTFSTLTVSNMSPEDSSIYLCSVGNRGETQYFGPGTRLLVL.

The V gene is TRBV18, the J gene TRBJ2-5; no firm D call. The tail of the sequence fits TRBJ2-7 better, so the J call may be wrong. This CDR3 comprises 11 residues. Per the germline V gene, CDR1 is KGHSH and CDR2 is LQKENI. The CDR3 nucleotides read TGTGCCAGCTCACCAGGGCCCGAGCAGTACTTC. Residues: CASSPGPEQYF.

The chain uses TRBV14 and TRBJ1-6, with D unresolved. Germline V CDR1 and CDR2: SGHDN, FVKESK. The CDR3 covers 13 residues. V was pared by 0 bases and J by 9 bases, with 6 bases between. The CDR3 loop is CASSQDIRSPLHF. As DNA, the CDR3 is TGTGCCAGCAGCCAAGATATCCGTTCACCCCTCCACTTT.

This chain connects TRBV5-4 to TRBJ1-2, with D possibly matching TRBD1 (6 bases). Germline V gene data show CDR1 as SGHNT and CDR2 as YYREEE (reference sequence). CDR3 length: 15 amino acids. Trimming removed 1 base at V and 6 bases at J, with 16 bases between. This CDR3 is CASSLINRAPHGYTF. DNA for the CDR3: TGTGCCAGCAGCTTGATAAACAGGGCTCCTCATGGCTACACCTTC.

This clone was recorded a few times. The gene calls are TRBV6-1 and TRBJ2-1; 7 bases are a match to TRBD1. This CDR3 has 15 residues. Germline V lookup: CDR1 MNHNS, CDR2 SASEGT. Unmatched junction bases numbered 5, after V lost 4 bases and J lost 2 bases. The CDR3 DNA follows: TGTGCCAGCAGTGTAGACAGGGCGGCCTACAATGAGCAGTTCTTC. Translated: CASSVDRAAYNEQFF.

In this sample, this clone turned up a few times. In DNA form, the CDR3 reads TGTGCCAGCAGCCCCCCAGGGCGGGGGGGGCAAGAGACCCAGTACTTC. It encodes CASSPPGRGGQETQYF. The chain recombines TRBV5-4 with TRBJ2-5; 9 nucleotides match TRBD2. Germline lookup yields CDR1 SGHNT and CDR2 YYREEE (reference sequence). This CDR3 comprises 16 residues. V was pared by 4 bases and J by 2 bases, with 9 bases of the junction left unmatched.

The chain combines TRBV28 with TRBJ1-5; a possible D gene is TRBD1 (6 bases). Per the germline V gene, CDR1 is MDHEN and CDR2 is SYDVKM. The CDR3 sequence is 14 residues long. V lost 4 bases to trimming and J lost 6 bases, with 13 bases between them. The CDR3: CASSSSGDGQPQHF. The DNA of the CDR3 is TGTGCCAGCAGTTCGTCAGGGGACGGTCAGCCCCAGCATTTT. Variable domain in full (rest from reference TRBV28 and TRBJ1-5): DVKVTQSSRYLVKRTGEKVFLECVQDMDHENMFWYRQDPGLGLRLIYFSYDVKMKEKGDIPEGYSVSREKKERFSLILESASTNQTSMYLCASSSSGDGQPQHFGDGTRLSIL.

The CDR3 spells CASSYRGATEAFF. CDR3 sequence (DNA): TGTGCCAGTAGTTACAGGGGTGCCACTGAAGCTTTCTTT. The chain is built from TRBV19 and TRBJ1-1, with 7 bases aligning to TRBD1. V was clipped by 5 bases and J by 4 bases; unmatched bases: 4. Germline CDR1 reads LNHDA; CDR2 reads SQIVND (reference sequence). The CDR3 is made up of 13 amino acids.

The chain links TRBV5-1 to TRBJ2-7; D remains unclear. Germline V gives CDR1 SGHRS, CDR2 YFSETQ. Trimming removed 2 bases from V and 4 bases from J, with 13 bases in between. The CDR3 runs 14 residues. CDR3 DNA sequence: TGCGCCAGCAGCTTTACGGGTGGAGCGTACGAGCAGTACTTC. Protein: CASSFTGGAYEQYF. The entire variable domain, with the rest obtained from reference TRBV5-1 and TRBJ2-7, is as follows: KAGVTQTPRYLIKTRGQQVTLSCSPISGHRSVSWYQQTPGQGLQFLFEYFSETQRNKGNFPGRFSGRQFSNSRSEMNVSTLELGDSALYLCASSFTGGAYEQYFGPGTRLTVT.

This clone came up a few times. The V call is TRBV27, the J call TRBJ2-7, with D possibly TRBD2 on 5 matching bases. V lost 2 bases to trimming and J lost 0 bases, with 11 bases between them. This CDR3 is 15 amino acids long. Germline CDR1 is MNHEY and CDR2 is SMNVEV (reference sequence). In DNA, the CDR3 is TGTGCCAGCAGTTTAGGTCGGGGTTTCTCCTACGAGCAGTACTTC. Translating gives CASSLGRGFSYEQYF.

The CDR3 spells CASSQDWRGTGELFF. The DNA for the CDR3 is TGCGCCAGCAGCCAAGATTGGCGGGGCACCGGGGAGCTGTTTTTT. The chain uses TRBV4-3 and TRBJ2-2, with D possibly matching TRBD2 (6 bases). The CDR3 has 15 residues. The V end was cut by 0 bases, the J end by 4 bases, with 9 bases between. CDR1 and CDR2 from the germline V gene are LGHNA and YSLEER.

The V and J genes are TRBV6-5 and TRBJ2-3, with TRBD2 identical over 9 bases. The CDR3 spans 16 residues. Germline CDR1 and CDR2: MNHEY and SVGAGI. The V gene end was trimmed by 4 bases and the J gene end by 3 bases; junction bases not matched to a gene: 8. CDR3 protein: CASSSRLAGRTDTQYF. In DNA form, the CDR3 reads TGTGCCAGCAGTTCTCGGCTAGCGGGGAGAACAGATACGCAGTATTTT.

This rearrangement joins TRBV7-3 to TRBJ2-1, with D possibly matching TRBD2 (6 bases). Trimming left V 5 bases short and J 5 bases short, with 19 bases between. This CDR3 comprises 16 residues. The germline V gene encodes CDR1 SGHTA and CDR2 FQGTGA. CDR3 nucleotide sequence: TGTGCCAGCAGCCCCCGACCCGCGGGGTCCCACAATGAGCAGTTCTTC. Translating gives CASSPRPAGSHNEQFF.

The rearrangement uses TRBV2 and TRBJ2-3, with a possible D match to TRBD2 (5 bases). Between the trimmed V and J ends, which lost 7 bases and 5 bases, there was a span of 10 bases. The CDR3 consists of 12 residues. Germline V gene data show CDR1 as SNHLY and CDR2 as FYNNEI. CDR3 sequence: CASTLAEDTQYF. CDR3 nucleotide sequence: TGTGCCAGCACCCTAGCTGAAGATACGCAGTATTTT.

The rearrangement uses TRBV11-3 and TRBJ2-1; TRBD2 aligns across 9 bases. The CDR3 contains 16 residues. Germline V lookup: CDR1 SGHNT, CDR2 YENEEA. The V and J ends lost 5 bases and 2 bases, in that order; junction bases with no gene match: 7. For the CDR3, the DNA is TGTGCCAGCAGCCCGGGGGGCGGGGGGGCCTACAATGAGCAGTTCTTC. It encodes CASSPGGGGAYNEQFF.

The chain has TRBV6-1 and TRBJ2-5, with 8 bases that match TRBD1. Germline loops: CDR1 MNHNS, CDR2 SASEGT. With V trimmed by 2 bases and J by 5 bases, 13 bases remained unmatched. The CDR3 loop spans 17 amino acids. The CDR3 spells CASSELGRGHFLETQYF. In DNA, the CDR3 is TGTGCCAGCAGTGAATTGGGCAGGGGGCACTTTTTGGAGACCCAGTACTTC.